A selection of T cell receptor beta chains follows, all from one sample in a study of T cell changes during pregnancy in multiple sclerosis. Profiling relied on immunoSEQ multiplex PCR, and the TCRdb table lists in-frame clones only, not all of them. The table includes roughly 38,000 clones, about 90% detected once. The material sequenced was CD8+ T cells from peripheral blood mononuclear cells, taken before pregnancy. The receptors stem from a female donor with multiple sclerosis, enrolled in a pregnancy study. The CDR3 runs from the conserved cysteine through the conserved F or W. Fields, in order: V gene, CDR3 protein.

v_gene: TRBV7-9; CDR3aa: CASSLALGGTSYEQYF
v_gene: TRBV27; CDR3aa: CASSRREVYEQYF
v_gene: TRBV2; CDR3aa: CASSGPPGEQYF
v_gene: TRBV19; CDR3aa: CASRTGTRHQNTEAFF
v_gene: TRBV28; CDR3aa: CASSPPRGSGSADTQYF
v_gene: TRBV7-7; CDR3aa: CASGPGDYNEQFF
v_gene: TRBV9; CDR3aa: CASGTGDSTDTQYF
v_gene: TRBV6-5; CDR3aa: CASSYWTPREGKLFF
v_gene: TRBV9; CDR3aa: CASTPGRAYEQYF
v_gene: TRBV2; CDR3aa: CASSDPAGNADPQETQYF
v_gene: TRBV25-1; CDR3aa: CASSTGYEQYF
v_gene: TRBV7-9; CDR3aa: CASSPPGFNYGYTF
v_gene: TRBV15; CDR3aa: CATRPGQHTEAFF
v_gene: TRBV2; CDR3aa: CASPRGRPYEQYF
v_gene: TRBV10-3; CDR3aa: CAISSTGRQGAFF
v_gene: TRBV27; CDR3aa: CASSLARGYGYTF
v_gene: TRBV2; CDR3aa: CASVGTDKETQYF
v_gene: TRBV27; CDR3aa: CASIKSGLGRVEQFF
v_gene: TRBV28; CDR3aa: CASSPGTEGYQPQHF
v_gene: TRBV27; CDR3aa: CASSLSWGVGTEAFF
v_gene: TRBV7-9; CDR3aa: CASSPTGQENYEQYF
v_gene: TRBV7-6; CDR3aa: CASSPRSGSRSDTQYF
v_gene: TRBV5-1; CDR3aa: CASSIIPRDRVGNQPQHF
v_gene: TRBV7-6; CDR3aa: CASSTPRGRSEETQYF
v_gene: TRBV11-2; CDR3aa: CASKTSGGAGTGELFF
v_gene: TRBV9; CDR3aa: CASSVAATGMNTEAFF
v_gene: TRBV9; CDR3aa: CASSVGQSVNYGYTF
v_gene: TRBV5-1; CDR3aa: CASSPTGGAEAFF
v_gene: TRBV6-1; CDR3aa: CASSLTVLTYEQYF
v_gene: TRBV2; CDR3aa: CAVLLGRQETQYF
v_gene: TRBV14; CDR3aa: CASSQAGSSYNSPLHF
v_gene: TRBV7-6; CDR3aa: CASSETSGEETQYF
v_gene: TRBV14; CDR3aa: CASSQDPHSSYNSPLHF
v_gene: TRBV6-5; CDR3aa: CASRPQGWSEAFF
v_gene: TRBV6-5; CDR3aa: CASSYSQGSSYEQYF
v_gene: TRBV7-9; CDR3aa: CASSPRDSQETQYF
v_gene: TRBV5-8; CDR3aa: CASPSVGQAYGYTF
v_gene: TRBV19; CDR3aa: CASSTRTIETEAFF
v_gene: TRBV2; CDR3aa: CASSEADRATYGYTF
v_gene: TRBV7-3; CDR3aa: CASSLLGTSGRGAKNIQYF
v_gene: TRBV6-5; CDR3aa: CASSYSTGATGELFF
v_gene: TRBV19; CDR3aa: CASSPRGLAGVYNEQFF
v_gene: TRBV4-1; CDR3aa: CASSRQGWEQFF